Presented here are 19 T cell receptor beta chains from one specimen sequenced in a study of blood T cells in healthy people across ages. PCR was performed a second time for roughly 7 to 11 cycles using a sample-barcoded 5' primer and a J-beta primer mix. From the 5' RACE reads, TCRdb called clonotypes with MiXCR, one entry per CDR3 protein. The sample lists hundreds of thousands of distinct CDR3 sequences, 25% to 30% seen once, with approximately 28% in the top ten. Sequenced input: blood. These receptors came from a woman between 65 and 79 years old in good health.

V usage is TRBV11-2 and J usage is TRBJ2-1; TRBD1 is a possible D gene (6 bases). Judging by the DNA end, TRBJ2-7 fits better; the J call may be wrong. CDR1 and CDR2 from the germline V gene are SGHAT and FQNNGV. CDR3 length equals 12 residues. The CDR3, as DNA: TGTGCCAGCACCCAATCAGGGGCCGAGCAGTACTTC. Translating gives CASTQSGAEQYF.

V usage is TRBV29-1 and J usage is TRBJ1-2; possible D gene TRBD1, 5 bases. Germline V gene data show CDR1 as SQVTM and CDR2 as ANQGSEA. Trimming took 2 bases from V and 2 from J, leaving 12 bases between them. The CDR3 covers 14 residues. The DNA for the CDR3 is TGCAGCGTTGAACGATCCGGGACCAACTATGGCTACACCTTC. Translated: CSVERSGTNYGYTF.

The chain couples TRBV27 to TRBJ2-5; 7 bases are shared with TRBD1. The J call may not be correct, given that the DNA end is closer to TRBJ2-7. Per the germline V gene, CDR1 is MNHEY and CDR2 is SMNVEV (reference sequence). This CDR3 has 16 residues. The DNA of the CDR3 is TGTGCCAGCAGTTTATCCCGGGGACAGAAAGCCTACGAGCAGTACTTC. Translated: CASSLSRGQKAYEQYF.

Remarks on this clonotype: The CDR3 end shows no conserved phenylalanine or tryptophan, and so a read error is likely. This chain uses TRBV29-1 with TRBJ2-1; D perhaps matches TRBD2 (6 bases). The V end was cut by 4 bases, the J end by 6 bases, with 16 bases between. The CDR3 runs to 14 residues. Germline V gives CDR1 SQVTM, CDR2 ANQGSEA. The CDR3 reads CSVGKGGAGNEQFL. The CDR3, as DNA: TGCAGCGTTGGCAAGGGAGGAGCGGGCAATGAGCAGTTCCTC.

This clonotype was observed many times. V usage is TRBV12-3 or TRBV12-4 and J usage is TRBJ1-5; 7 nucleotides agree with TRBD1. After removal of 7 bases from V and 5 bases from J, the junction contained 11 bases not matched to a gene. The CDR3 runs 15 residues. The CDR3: CASTLTGRIYQPQHF. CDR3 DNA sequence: TGTGCCAGCACCTTGACAGGGAGGATTTATCAGCCCCAGCATTTT.

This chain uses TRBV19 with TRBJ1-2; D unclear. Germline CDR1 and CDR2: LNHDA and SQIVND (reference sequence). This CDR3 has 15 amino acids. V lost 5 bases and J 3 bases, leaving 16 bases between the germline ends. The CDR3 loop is CASSVFTGGHYGYTF. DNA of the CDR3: TGTGCCAGTAGTGTTTTTACCGGTGGTCACTATGGCTACACCTTC.

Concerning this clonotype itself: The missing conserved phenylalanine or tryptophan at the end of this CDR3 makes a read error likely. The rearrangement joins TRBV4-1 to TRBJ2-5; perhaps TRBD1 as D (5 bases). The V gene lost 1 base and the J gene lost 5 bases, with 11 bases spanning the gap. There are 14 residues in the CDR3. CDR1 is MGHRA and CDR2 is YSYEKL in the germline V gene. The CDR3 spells CASSQVWGDETQYY. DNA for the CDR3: TGCGCCAGCAGCCAAGTTTGGGGCGACGAGACCCAGTACTAC.

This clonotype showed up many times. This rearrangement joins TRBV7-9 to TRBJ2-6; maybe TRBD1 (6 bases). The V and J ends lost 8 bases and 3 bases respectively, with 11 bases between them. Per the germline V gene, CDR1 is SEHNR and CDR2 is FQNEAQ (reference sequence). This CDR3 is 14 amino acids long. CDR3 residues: CASDPGVGANVLTF. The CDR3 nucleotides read TGTGCCAGCGACCCAGGGGTTGGGGCCAACGTCCTGACTTTC.

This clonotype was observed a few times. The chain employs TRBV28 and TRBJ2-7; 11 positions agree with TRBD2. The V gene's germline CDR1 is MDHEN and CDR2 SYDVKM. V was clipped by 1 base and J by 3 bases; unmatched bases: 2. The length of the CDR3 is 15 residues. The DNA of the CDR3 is TGTGCCAGCAGTTTATCGACTAGCGGGATCTACGAGCAGTACTTC. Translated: CASSLSTSGIYEQYF.

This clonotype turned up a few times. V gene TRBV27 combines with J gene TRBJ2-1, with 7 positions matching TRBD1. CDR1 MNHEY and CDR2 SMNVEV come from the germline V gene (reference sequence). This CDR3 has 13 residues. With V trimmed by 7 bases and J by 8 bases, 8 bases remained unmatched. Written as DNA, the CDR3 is TGTGCCAGCAACCCAACAGGGGACGATGAGCAGTTCTTC. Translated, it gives CASNPTGDDEQFF.

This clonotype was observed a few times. CDR3 coding DNA: TGCGCCAGCAGCCAAGAATACGGAGAGAGAGATACGCAGTATTTT. Encoded protein: CASSQEYGERDTQYF. The genes are TRBV4-1 and TRBJ2-3; unclear D gene. V lost 0 bases, J lost 5 bases, and 12 bases lay in between. Germline CDR1 and CDR2: MGHRA and YSYEKL. The CDR3 totals 15 residues.

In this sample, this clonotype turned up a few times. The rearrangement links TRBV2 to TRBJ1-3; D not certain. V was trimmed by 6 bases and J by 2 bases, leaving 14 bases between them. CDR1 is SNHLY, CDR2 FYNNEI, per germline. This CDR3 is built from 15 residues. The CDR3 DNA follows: TGTGCCAGCAGCTTAGGACGTGCGGCTGGAAACACCATATATTTT. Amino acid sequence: CASSLGRAAGNTIYF.

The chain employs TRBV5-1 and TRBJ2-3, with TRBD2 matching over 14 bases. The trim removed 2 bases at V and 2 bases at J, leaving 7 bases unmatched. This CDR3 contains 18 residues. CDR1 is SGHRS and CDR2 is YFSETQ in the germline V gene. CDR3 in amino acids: CASSLLPGLAGDTDTQYF. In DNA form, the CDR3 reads TGCGCCAGCAGCTTACTACCGGGACTAGCGGGAGACACAGATACGCAGTATTTT.

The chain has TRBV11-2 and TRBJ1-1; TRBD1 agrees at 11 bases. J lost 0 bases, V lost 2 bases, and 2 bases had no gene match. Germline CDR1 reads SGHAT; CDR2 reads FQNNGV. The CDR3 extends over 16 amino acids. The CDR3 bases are TGTGCCAGCAGCTTACGGGACAGGGGGGTGAACACTGAAGCTTTCTTT. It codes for CASSLRDRGVNTEAFF.

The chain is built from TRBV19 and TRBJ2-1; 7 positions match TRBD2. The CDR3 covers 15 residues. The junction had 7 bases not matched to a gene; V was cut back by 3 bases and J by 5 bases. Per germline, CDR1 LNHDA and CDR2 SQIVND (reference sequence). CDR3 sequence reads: CASSIRASGNNEQFF. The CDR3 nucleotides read TGTGCCAGTAGTATCCGGGCTAGCGGAAACAATGAGCAGTTCTTC.

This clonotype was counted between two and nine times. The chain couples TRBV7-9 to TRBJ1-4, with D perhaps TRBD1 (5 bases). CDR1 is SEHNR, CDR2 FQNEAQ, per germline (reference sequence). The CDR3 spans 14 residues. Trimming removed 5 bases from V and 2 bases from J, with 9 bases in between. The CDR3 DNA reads TGTGCCAGCAGCCGGGACGGTACTAATGAAAAACTGTTTTTT. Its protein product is CASSRDGTNEKLFF. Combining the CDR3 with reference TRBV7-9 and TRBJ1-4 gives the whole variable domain DTGVSQNPRHKITKRGQNVTFRCDPISEHNRLYWYRQTLGQGPEFLTYFQNEAQLEKSRLLSDRFSAERPKGSFSTLEIQRTEQGDSAMYLCASSRDGTNEKLFFGSGTQLSVL.

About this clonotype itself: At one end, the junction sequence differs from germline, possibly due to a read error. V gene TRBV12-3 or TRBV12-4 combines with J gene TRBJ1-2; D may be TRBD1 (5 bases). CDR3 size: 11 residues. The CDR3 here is CASSLDGGTSF. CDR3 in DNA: TGTGCCAGCAGTTTAGATGGGGGAACCTCCTTC.

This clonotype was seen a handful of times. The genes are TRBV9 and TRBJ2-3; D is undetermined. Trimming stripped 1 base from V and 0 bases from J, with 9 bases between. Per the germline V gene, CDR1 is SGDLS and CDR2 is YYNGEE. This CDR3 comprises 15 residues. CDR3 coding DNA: TGTGCCAGCAGCGTATGGGAAACTAGCACAGATACGCAGTATTTT. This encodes CASSVWETSTDTQYF.

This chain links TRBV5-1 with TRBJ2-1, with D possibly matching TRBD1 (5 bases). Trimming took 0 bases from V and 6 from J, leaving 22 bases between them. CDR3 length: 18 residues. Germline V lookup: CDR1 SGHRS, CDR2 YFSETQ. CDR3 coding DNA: TGCGCCAGCAGCTTGGACCTCCCAGGGCTAAAACACAGCAATGAGCAGTTCTTC. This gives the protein CASSLDLPGLKHSNEQFF.